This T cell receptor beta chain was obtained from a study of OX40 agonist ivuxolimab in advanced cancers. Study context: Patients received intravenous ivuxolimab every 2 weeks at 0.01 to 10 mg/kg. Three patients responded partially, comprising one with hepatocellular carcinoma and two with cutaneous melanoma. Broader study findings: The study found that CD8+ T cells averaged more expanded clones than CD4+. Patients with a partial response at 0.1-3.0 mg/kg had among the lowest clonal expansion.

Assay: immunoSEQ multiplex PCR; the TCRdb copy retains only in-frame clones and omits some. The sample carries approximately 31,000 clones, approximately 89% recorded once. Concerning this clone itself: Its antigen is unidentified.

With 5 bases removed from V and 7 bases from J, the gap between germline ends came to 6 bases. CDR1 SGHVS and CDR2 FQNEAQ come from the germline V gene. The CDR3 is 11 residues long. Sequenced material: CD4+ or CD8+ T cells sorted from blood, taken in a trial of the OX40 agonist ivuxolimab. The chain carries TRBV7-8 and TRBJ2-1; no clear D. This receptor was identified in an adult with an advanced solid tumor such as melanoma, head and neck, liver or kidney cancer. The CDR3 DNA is TGTGCCAGCAGCCCACAGAATGAGCAGTTCTTC. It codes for CASSPQNEQFF.